Each of the 5 T cell receptor beta chains below was sequenced from the same sample in a study of T cell responses to AZD1222 COVID-19 vaccine. Produced via immunoSEQ multiplex PCR; TCRdb's table is partial and in-frame only. The sample shows roughly 120,000 clones, 88% of them seen only once. This material consisted of peripheral blood, taken on day 0 of AZD1222 vaccination. The receptors derive from an adult in good health.

V is TRBV12-3 or TRBV12-4 and J is TRBJ2-1, with D uncertain. CDR3 size: 11 residues. Trimming shortened V by 5 bases and J by 10 bases, and 9 bases separated the two germline ends. CDR3 nucleotides: TGTGCCAGCAGTGACTCCTTCGAGCAGTTCTTC. This translates into CASSDSFEQFF.

V gene TRBV6-5 combines with J gene TRBJ2-7; D uncertain. In germline, CDR1 is MNHEY, CDR2 SVGAGI. CDR3 length equals 12 residues. The V end was cut by 7 bases, the J end by 2 bases, with 9 bases between. The DNA of the CDR3 is TGTGCCAGCATCGCAGCGACCTACGAGCAGTACTTC. Translated, it gives CASIAATYEQYF.

The CDR3 reads CASSLDRDDEQFF. Written as DNA, the CDR3 is TGTGCCAGCTCATTGGACAGGGATGATGAGCAGTTCTTC. The gene calls are TRBV18 and TRBJ2-1; the match to TRBD1 covers 8 bases. After removal of 5 bases from V and 8 bases from J, the junction contained 5 bases not matched to a gene. CDR1 is KGHSH and CDR2 is LQKENI in the germline V gene. The CDR3 covers 13 residues.

The chain recombines TRBV12-1 with TRBJ1-4; the D call in the table, TRBD1, was not verified against the DNA. TRBV12-1 is a known pseudogene. The CDR3 is made up of 18 amino acids. CDR3 sequence: CASSFVDIGGRTNEKLFF. The CDR3 DNA reads as TGTGCCAGCAGCTTTGTAGATATAGGGGGAAGGACTAATGAAAAACTGTTTTTT.

This chain uses TRBV6-5 with TRBJ2-2; D unclear. Germline lookup yields CDR1 MNHEY and CDR2 SVGAGI. Trimming removed 6 bases from V and 0 bases from J, with 8 bases in between. This CDR3 is 14 amino acids long. The CDR3 nucleotides read TGTGCCAGCAGAAAGGTTGCGAACACCGGGGAGCTGTTTTTT. It translates to CASRKVANTGELFF.